A selection of T cell receptor beta chains follows, all from one sample in a study of cytomegalovirus exposure and HLA in healthy donors. Using immunoSEQ multiplex PCR, the repertoire was profiled, and TCRdb retains in-frame clones only, with some absent. Here the sample spans roughly 110,000 clones, roughly 82% being singletons. The specimen was PBMCs. These receptors were taken from a man between 50 and 59 years old in good health and CMV-seronegative. Both conserved end residues are part of each CDR3. The D gene is left open where the match is weak. A clone size is listed for some rows: how often the clone was seen (once, few, many), or a class if it is expanded.

v_gene	j_gene	d_gene	abundance	CDR3nt	CDR3aa
TRBV15	TRBJ1-5	TRBD1	NA	TGTGCCACCAGCCTCAGAAAGGTGACAGGGGCCAAATCAGCCCAGCATTTT	CATSLRKVTGAKSAQHF
TRBV4-1	TRBJ2-1	TRBD2	NA	TGCGCCAGCACGCCGTGGCTAGCGGGGGGAATCAATGAGCAGTTCTTC	CASTPWLAGGINEQFF
TRBV27	TRBJ1-1	NA	NA	TGTGCCAGCAGTTATTGGGGCGCTGAAGCTTTCTTT	CASSYWGAEAFF
TRBV18	TRBJ2-3	NA	NA	TGTGCCAGCTCACCACAAGGTTCGGGATCCACAGATACGCAGTATTTT	CASSPQGSGSTDTQYF
TRBV11-3	TRBJ2-2	NA	NA	TGTGCCAGCAGTCAGATTTCGGGCGGGGAGCTGTTTTTT	CASSQISGGELFF
TRBV7-9	TRBJ1-3	NA	NA	TGTGCCAGCAGCTCACAGGGTCCGGGAAACACCATATATTTT	CASSSQGPGNTIYF
TRBV4-3	TRBJ1-6	NA	NA	TGCGCCAGCAGCCAAGGTTCCGGGGTTGATTCACCCCTCCACTTT	CASSQGSGVDSPLHF
TRBV27	TRBJ1-1	NA	NA	TGTGCCAGCAGTTGGGGGGTTGGGAACACTGAAGCTTTCTTT	CASSWGVGNTEAFF
TRBV5-6	TRBJ1-2	TRBD1	NA	TGTGCCAGCAGCTTAGACAGGGGTGAAAGGGGCTACACCTTC	CASSLDRGERGYTF
TRBV9	TRBJ1-2	NA	NA	TGTGCCAGCACTTTGGGAGGGGGAAAAGGCTACACCTTC	CASTLGGGKGYTF
TRBV10-3	TRBJ2-2	NA	NA	TGTGCCATCAGTGAGTCCACAGAGAACACCGGGGAGCTGTTTTTT	CAISESTENTGELFF
TRBV29-1	TRBJ1-1	NA	once	TGCAGCGCCGAAGGGCAGGGTAAAACTGAAGCTTTCTTT	CSAEGQGKTEAFF
TRBV10-3	TRBJ2-1	TRBD2	NA	TGTGCCATCAGACTAGCGGATTACAATGAGCAGTTCTTC	CAIRLADYNEQFF
TRBV7-8	TRBJ2-1	NA	NA	TGTGCCAGCAGCTTAGAGGGGGAGAATGAGCAGTTCTTC	CASSLEGENEQFF
TRBV6-6	TRBJ1-1	NA	NA	TGTGCCAGCAGTTACCCAGGGTTGGGCACTGAAGCTTTCTTT	CASSYPGLGTEAFF
TRBV7-8	TRBJ1-4	NA	few	TGTGCCACCCCGTTACTTGGTGCAACTAATGAAAAACTGTTTTTT	CATPLLGATNEKLFF
TRBV5-1	TRBJ2-1	TRBD2	NA	TGCGCCAGCAGCTTGGCCGGGGGGGATTACAATGAGCAGTTCTTC	CASSLAGGDYNEQFF
TRBV10-3	TRBJ2-2	TRBD2	NA	TGTGCCATCAGCCTTACTAGCGGGGGGGAAACCGGGGAGCTGTTTTTT	CAISLTSGGETGELFF
TRBV27	TRBJ2-1	NA	once	TGTGCCAGCAGTTTTAGGGTCGACAGGTGGGTTGAGCAGTTCTTC	CASSFRVDRWVEQFF
TRBV6-5	TRBJ2-2	NA	NA	TGTGCCAGCAGCGCCAGGTGGGCCGGGGAGCTGTTTTTT	CASSARWAGELFF
TRBV6-1	TRBJ1-6	NA	NA	TGTGCCAGCAGTGCCGACGCGACTACTAGGGGGGGGCCCCTCCACTTT	CASSADATTRGGPLHF
TRBV4-2	TRBJ1-6	TRBD1	NA	TGTGCCAGCAGCCAAGAGGGACAGGGATTTGGGTCACCCCTCCACTTT	CASSQEGQGFGSPLHF
TRBV2	TRBJ1-3	NA	NA	TGTGCCAGCAGTCTCGAGACTGGAAACACCATATATTTT	CASSLETGNTIYF
TRBV2	TRBJ1-6	NA	NA	TGTGCCAGCAGTGGGGGGCTGAGTTCACCCCTCCACTTT	CASSGGLSSPLHF
TRBV30	TRBJ2-7	NA	NA	TGTGCCTGGAGTGTCTGGCAGGGGGGATCCTACGAGCAGTACTTC	CAWSVWQGGSYEQYF
TRBV6-1	TRBJ2-3	TRBD1	NA	TGTGCCGGAGACAGGGATGGGACAGATACGCAGTATTTT	CAGDRDGTDTQYF
TRBV4-1	TRBJ1-6	NA	NA	TGCGCCAGCAGCCAAGTTGTGGGCAGCTCACCCCTCCACTTT	CASSQVVGSSPLHF
TRBV18	TRBJ1-3	NA	NA	TGTGCCAGCTCACCATACGTGAGCTCTGGAAACACCATATATTTT	CASSPYVSSGNTIYF
TRBV4-3	TRBJ2-1	TRBD1	NA	TGCGCCAGCAGCCTGGGGGCAGGGGGCGCTTCGAATGAGCAGTTCTTC	CASSLGAGGASNEQFF
TRBV5-1	TRBJ2-3	NA	NA	TGCGCCAGCAGCTTGGGACCTGGGGGCAGTAGCACAGATACGCAGTATTTT	CASSLGPGGSSTDTQYF
TRBV6-6	TRBJ2-1	NA	NA	TGTGCCAGCAGTTCCACCGACAGTACCTACAATGAGCAGTTCTTC	CASSSTDSTYNEQFF
TRBV6-1	TRBJ1-2	TRBD1	NA	TGTGCCAGCACGAGGACAGGGAATTACTATGGCTACACCTTC	CASTRTGNYYGYTF
TRBV5-1	TRBJ1-1	TRBD1	few	TGCGCCAGCAGCGGGACAGGGGGCGCGGGGAACACTGAAGCTTTCTTT	CASSGTGGAGNTEAFF
TRBV18	TRBJ2-5	NA	once	TGTGCCAGCTCACGGGGCATAGAGACCCAGTACTTC	CASSRGIETQYF
TRBV4-1	TRBJ1-2	NA	NA	TGCGCCAGCAGCCCCCGAGGAGAACCCAACTATGGCTACACCTTC	CASSPRGEPNYGYTF
TRBV29-1	TRBJ1-2	NA	NA	TGCAGCGTTGAAGTAAGGGAGAGAGCTAACTATGGCTACACCTTC	CSVEVRERANYGYTF
TRBV27	TRBJ2-7	NA	once	TGTGCCAGCCGAGGCGGGTACGAGCAGTACTTC	CASRGGYEQYF
TRBV5-8	TRBJ1-2	NA	NA	TGTGCCAGCAGCTTCGGGGTCCCAAACTATGGCTACACCTTC	CASSFGVPNYGYTF
TRBV28	TRBJ1-1	NA	few	TGTGCCAGCAGTCTCTATACCGGAGGAGACACTGAAGCTTTCTTT	CASSLYTGGDTEAFF
TRBV19	TRBJ2-6	TRBD2	NA	TGTGCCACCGTGGGAGGGTTTGGGGCCAACGTCCTGACTTTC	CATVGGFGANVLTF
TRBV29-1	TRBJ1-2	TRBD1	NA	TGCAGCGCAGTAGGGGCAGGGGGTAACTATGGCTACACCTTC	CSAVGAGGNYGYTF
TRBV5-5	TRBJ1-5	NA	NA	TGTGCCAGCAGCCTGTCGGGGGGTCAGCCCCAGCATTTT	CASSLSGGQPQHF
TRBV9	TRBJ1-2	NA	few	TGTGCCAGCAGCCCGGGTACGGGTGGCTACACCTTC	CASSPGTGGYTF